The entry that follows covers one T cell receptor beta chain sequence. The entry originates in a study of blood T cell repertoires in COVID-19. Germline CDR1 reads DFQATT; CDR2 reads SNEGSKA (reference sequence). There are 14 residues in the CDR3. Trimming left V 3 bases short and J 1 base short, with 13 bases between. Some clones are missing from TCRdb's copy, which holds only in-frame ones; the method was immunoSEQ multiplex PCR. The sample lists roughly 170,000 clones, about 74% occurring once. The sequence came from a woman older than 75 with acute or convalescent COVID-19. V is TRBV20-1 and J is TRBJ2-7, with D hard to call. The source material was peripheral blood. CDR3 protein: CSASNTQRSYEQYF. The CDR3 DNA follows: TGCAGTGCTAGTAATACGCAGCGTTCCTACGAGCAGTACTTC.